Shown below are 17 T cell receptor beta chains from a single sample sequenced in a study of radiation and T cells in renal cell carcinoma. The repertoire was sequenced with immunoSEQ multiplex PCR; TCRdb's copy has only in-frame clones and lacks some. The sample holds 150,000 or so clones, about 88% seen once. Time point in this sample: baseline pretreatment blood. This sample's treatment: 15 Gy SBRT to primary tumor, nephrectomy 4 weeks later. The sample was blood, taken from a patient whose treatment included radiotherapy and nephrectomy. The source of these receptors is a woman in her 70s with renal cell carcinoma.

CDR3 sequence reads: CASMDRSNQPQHF. The CDR3 DNA sequence: TGTGCCAGTATGGACAGAAGCAATCAGCCCCAGCATTTT. V usage is TRBV19 and J usage is TRBJ1-5; weak D call: TRBD1 (6 bases). Germline V gives CDR1 LNHDA, CDR2 SQIVND (reference sequence). With 7 bases removed from V and 1 base from J, the gap between germline ends came to 8 bases. There are 13 residues in the CDR3.

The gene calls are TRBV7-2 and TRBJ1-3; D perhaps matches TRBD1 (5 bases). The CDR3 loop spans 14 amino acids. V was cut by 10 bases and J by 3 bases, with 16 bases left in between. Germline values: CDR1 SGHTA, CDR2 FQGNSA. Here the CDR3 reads CAIQEGILGNTIYF. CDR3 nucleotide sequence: TGTGCCATACAGGAGGGAATCCTTGGAAACACCATATATTTT.

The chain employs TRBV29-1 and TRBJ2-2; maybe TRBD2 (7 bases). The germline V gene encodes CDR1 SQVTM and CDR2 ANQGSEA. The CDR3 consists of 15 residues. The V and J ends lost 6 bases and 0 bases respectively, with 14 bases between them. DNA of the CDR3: TGCAGCGTCCGCTTCGGGGGGCCGAACACCGGGGAGCTGTTTTTT. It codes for CSVRFGGPNTGELFF.

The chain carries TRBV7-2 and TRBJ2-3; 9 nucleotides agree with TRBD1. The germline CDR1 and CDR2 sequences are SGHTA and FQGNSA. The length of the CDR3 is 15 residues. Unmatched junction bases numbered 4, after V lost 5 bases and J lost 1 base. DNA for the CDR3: TGTGCCAGCAGCCGCTGGACAGGGGGCACAGATACGCAGTATTTT. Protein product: CASSRWTGGTDTQYF.

The CDR3 nucleotides are TGCGCCAGCAGCTTGGAATTACGGGTACTGACGAACACCGGGGAGCTGTTTTTT. It specifies CASSLELRVLTNTGELFF. V is TRBV5-1 and J is TRBJ2-2, with unresolved D. The V end lost 0 bases, the J end lost 0 bases, and 15 bases lay between the germline ends. The CDR3 totals 18 residues. CDR1 SGHRS and CDR2 YFSETQ come from the germline V gene.

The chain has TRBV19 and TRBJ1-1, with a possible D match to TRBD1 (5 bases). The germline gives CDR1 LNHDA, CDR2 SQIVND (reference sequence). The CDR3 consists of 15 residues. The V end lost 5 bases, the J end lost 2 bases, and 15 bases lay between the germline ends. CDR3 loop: CASSDNRRGNTEAFF. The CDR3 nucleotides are TGTGCCAGTAGTGATAACAGGAGGGGAAACACTGAAGCTTTCTTT. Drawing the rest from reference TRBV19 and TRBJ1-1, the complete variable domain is DGGITQSPKYLFRKEGQNVTLSCEQNLNHDAMYWYRQDPGQGLRLIYYSQIVNDFQKGDIAEGYSVSREKKESFPLTVTSAQKNPTAFYLCASSDNRRGNTEAFFGQGTRLTVV.

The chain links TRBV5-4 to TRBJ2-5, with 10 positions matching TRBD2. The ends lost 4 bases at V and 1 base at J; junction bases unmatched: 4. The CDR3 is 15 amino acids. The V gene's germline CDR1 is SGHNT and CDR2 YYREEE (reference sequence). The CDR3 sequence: CASSRSGGSQETQYF. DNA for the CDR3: TGTGCCAGCAGCCGTAGCGGGGGGTCCCAAGAGACCCAGTACTTC.

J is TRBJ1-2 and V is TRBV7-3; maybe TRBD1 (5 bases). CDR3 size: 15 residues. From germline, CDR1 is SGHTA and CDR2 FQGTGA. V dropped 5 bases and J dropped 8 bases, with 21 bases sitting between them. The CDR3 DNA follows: TGTGCCAGCAGCCCAGCCCCCCAGGGATTTGGCGGCTACACCTTC. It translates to CASSPAPQGFGGYTF.

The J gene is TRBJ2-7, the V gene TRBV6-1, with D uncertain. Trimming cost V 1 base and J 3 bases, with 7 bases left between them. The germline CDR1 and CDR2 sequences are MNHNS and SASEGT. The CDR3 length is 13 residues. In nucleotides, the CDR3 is TGTGCCAGCAGTGAAGGGTGGATCTACGAGCAGTACTTC. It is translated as CASSEGWIYEQYF.

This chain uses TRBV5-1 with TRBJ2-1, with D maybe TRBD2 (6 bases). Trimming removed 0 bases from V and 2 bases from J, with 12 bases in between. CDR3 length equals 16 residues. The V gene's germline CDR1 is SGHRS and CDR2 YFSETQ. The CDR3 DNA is TGCGCCAGCAGCTTGGTAGGCGGGACGGCCTACAATGAGCAGTTCTTC. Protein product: CASSLVGGTAYNEQFF.

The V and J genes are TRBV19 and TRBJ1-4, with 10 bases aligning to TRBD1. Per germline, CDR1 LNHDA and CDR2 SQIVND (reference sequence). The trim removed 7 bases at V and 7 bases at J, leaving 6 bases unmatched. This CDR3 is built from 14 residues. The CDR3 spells CASTDGTGVEKLFF. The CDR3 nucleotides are TGTGCCAGTACCGATGGGACAGGGGTTGAAAAACTGTTTTTT.

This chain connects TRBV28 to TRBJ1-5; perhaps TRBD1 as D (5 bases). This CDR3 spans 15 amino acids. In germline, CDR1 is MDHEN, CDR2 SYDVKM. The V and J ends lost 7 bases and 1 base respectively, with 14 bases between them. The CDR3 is CASTLGGGSNQPQHF. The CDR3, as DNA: TGTGCCAGCACCCTGGGGGGGGGAAGCAATCAGCCCCAGCATTTT.

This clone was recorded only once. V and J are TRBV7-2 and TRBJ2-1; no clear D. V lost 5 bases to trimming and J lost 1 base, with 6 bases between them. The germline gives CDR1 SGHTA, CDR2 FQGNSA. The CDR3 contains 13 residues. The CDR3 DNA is TGTGCCAGCAGCCCATATTCCTACAATGAGCAGTTCTTC. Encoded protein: CASSPYSYNEQFF.

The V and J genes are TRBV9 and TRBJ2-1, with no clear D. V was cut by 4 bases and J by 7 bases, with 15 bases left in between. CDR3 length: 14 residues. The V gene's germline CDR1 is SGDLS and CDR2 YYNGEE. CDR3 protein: CASSLTALGNEQFF. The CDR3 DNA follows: TGTGCCAGCAGCCTGACGGCCCTGGGAAATGAGCAGTTCTTC.

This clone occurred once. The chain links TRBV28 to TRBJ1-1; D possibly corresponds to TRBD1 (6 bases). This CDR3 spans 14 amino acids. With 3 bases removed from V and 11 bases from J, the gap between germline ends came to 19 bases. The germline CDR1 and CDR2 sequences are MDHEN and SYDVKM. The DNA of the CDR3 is TGTGCCAGCAGTTTCCCGGACAGACGCCTGAGCGCTTTCTTT. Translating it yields CASSFPDRRLSAFF.

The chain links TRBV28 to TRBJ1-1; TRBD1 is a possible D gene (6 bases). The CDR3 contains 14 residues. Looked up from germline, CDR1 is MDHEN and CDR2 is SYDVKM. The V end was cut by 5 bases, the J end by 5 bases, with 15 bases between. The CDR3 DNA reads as TGTGCCAGCAGTAGCAGGGGTTTAGGGACTGAAGCTTTCTTT. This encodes CASSSRGLGTEAFF.

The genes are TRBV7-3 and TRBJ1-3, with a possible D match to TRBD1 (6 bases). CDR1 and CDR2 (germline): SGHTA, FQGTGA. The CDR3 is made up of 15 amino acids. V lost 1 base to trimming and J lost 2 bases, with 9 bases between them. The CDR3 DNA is TGTGCCAGCAGCTTAATCGGGGGGCCTGGAAACACCATATATTTT. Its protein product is CASSLIGGPGNTIYF.